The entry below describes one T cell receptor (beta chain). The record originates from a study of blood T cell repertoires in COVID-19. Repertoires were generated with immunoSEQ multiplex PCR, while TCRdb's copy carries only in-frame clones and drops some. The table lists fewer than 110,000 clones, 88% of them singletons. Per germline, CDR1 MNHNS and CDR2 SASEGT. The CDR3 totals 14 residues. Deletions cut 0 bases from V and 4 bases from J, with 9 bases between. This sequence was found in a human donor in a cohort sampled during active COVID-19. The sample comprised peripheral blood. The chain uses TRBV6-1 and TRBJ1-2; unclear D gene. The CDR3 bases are TGTGCCAGCAGTGAAGCGCGTCGGTCCTATGGCTACACCTTC. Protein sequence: CASSEARRSYGYTF.